The clone carrying this T cell receptor beta chain was seen only a few times. Using its own MiXCR run on the PCR reads, TCRdb lists one record per CDR3 protein. The sample yields around 470,000 distinct CDR3 sequences, 20% to 25% seen once. This sample was taken from a study of molecular identifiers for immune sequencing clone quantification. The sample consisted of naive CD8+ T cells from blood, with Jurkat cell RNA spiked in. The subset was: FACS-sorted CD8+CD4-CCR7+CD45RA+ naive T cells. The TCR sequence derives from a human donor in good health. Some libraries in this study had Jurkat cell RNA spiked in.

CDR3 region: CASSIAANTEAFF. CDR3 in DNA: TGTGCCAGTAGTATAGCCGCAAACACTGAAGCTTTCTTT. This chain connects TRBV19 to TRBJ1-1; D gene unclear. V dropped 1 base and J dropped 2 bases, with 5 bases sitting between them. The CDR3 is 13 residues long. Germline CDR1 and CDR2: LNHDA and SQIVND (reference sequence).